One sample yielded the 28 T cell receptor beta chains listed below, sequenced in a study of early T cells in non-severe SARS-CoV-2 infection (dated by TCRdb to the early 2020s). Libraries were built with 5' RACE. This sample was sequenced with a NextSeq 500. TCRdb's own reprocessing of the public reads used fastp at Q25 and MiXCR and kept productive beta chains. Rows with one shared CDR3 protein collapse into an entry with the most common genes and DNA. For this sample the table gives 60,000 to 80,000 distinct CDR3 sequences, of which 12% were detected only once. Approximately 3.9% of the sample is in the top ten clones. The specimen sequenced was whole blood. These receptors were obtained from an adult who was a healthcare worker with PCR-confirmed SARS-CoV-2 infection or an uninfected control (not recorded which).

This clonotype was recorded at least ten times. The V and J genes are TRBV30 and TRBJ1-1; maybe TRBD1 (5 bases). The CDR3 has 16 residues. V dropped 4 bases and J dropped 1 base, with 19 bases sitting between them. Germline CDR1 GTSNPN, CDR2 SVGIG (reference sequence). CDR3 protein: CAWTLGGGPQNTEAFF. For the CDR3, the DNA is TGTGCCTGGACCCTTGGGGGAGGGCCCCAGAACACTGAAGCTTTCTTT.

This clonotype has only a few counts. The chain couples TRBV5-1 to TRBJ2-1, with 12 bases that match TRBD1. This CDR3 has 15 amino acids. In germline, CDR1 is SGHRS, CDR2 YFSETQ. V dropped 4 bases and J dropped 4; count of bases not matched to a gene: 3. This CDR3 is CASSMGQGAYNEQFF. The CDR3 nucleotides read TGCGCCAGCAGCATGGGACAGGGGGCTTACAATGAGCAGTTCTTC.

This clonotype was picked up a small number of times. The J gene is TRBJ1-1, the V gene TRBV18; weak D call: TRBD1 (5 bases). The CDR3 spans 15 residues. Germline CDR1 KGHSH, CDR2 LQKENI. The V end lost 2 bases, the J end lost 2 bases, and 12 bases lay between the germline ends. CDR3: CASSPIGGSNTEAFF. Here the CDR3 DNA reads TGTGCCAGCTCACCAATCGGGGGGAGTAACACTGAAGCTTTCTTT.

There are many counts of this clonotype. J is TRBJ1-6 and V is TRBV7-9; TRBD1 matches 9 bases. This CDR3 is 15 amino acids long. The germline gives CDR1 SEHNR, CDR2 FQNEAQ (reference sequence). With 1 base clipped from V and 10 bases from J, the junction kept 5 bases outside the gene matches. CDR3 coding DNA: TGTGCCAGCAGCTTAGATACAGGGGGCAGATCACCCCTCCACTTT. This translates into CASSLDTGGRSPLHF.

This clonotype has ten or more counts. The chain links TRBV7-2 to TRBJ1-6, with D uncertain. The CDR3 is 13 residues long. V dropped 1 base and J dropped 3 bases, with 1 base sitting between them. Germline CDR1 and CDR2: SGHTA and FQGNSA. CDR3 region: CASSLDYNSPLHF. CDR3 in DNA: TGTGCCAGCAGCTTAGACTATAATTCACCCCTCCACTTT.

This clonotype was found a few times. The chain carries TRBV7-9 and TRBJ2-3; TRBD2 might be the D (6 bases). Germline CDR1 and CDR2: SEHNR and FQNEAQ (reference sequence). V was trimmed by 2 bases and J by 6 bases, leaving 18 bases between them. This CDR3 region has 16 residues. Written as DNA, the CDR3 is TGTGCCAGCAGCTTATTCGGTGTCGGGGGAGAGGATACGCAGTATTTT. Translation gives CASSLFGVGGEDTQYF. The entire variable domain, with the rest obtained from reference TRBV7-9 and TRBJ2-3, is as follows: DTGVSQNPRHKITKRGQNVTFRCDPISEHNRLYWYRQTLGQGPEFLTYFQNEAQLEKSRLLSDRFSAERPKGSFSTLEIQRTEQGDSAMYLCASSLFGVGGEDTQYFGPGTRLTVL.

This clonotype was counted ten times or more. The chain couples TRBV6-5 to TRBJ1-5, with D hard to call. The CDR3 covers 14 residues. V gave up 5 bases and J gave up 3 bases, with 11 bases separating them. Germline lookup yields CDR1 MNHEY and CDR2 SVGAGI. CDR3 residues: CASSPRQPNQPQHF. The CDR3 DNA sequence: TGTGCCAGCAGTCCCCGGCAGCCCAATCAGCCCCAGCATTTT.

This clonotype has at least ten counts. The chain employs TRBV19 and TRBJ2-7; 7 nucleotides agree with TRBD2. The CDR3 spans 13 residues. Trimming cost V 6 bases and J 3 bases; bases outside gene matches: 5. The germline V gene encodes CDR1 LNHDA and CDR2 SQIVND (reference sequence). The CDR3 loop is CASRPRDYYEQYF. CDR3 sequence (DNA): TGTGCCAGTAGACCCCGGGACTACTACGAGCAGTACTTC.

This clonotype came up many times. The CDR3 here is CASSPRTSGSNTQYF. For the CDR3, the DNA is TGTGCCAGTAGTCCCAGGACTAGCGGTTCTAATACGCAGTATTTT. The V gene is TRBV19, the J gene TRBJ2-3; the match to TRBD2 covers 10 bases. Per germline, CDR1 LNHDA and CDR2 SQIVND (reference sequence). This CDR3 spans 15 amino acids. Trimming took 5 bases from V and 7 from J; bases not matched to a gene: 9.

This clonotype was detected many times. V is TRBV10-1 and J is TRBJ2-3, with D possibly being TRBD1 (6 bases). CDR1 and CDR2 (germline): WNHNN, SYGVQD (reference sequence). This CDR3 spans 16 amino acids. Trimming took off 2 bases at V and 0 bases at J, with 12 bases between the two ends. CDR3 nucleotides: TGCGCCAGCAGTGAGAGGGGGAATCCTAGCACAGATACGCAGTATTTT. It translates to CASSERGNPSTDTQYF.

The V call is TRBV29-1, the J call TRBJ2-1; 8 nucleotides agree with TRBD2. The V segment lost 3 bases and the J segment 8 bases; nucleotides outside the gene matches: 9. CDR1 and CDR2 (germline): SQVTM, ANQGSEA. There are 14 residues in the CDR3. CDR3 nucleotides: TGCAGCGTTGATCGCCCGCCGGGAGGGGATGAGCAGTTCTTC. Protein product: CSVDRPPGGDEQFF.

This clonotype was counted ten times or more. V is TRBV5-1 and J is TRBJ1-1; TRBD1 agrees at 9 bases. Germline CDR1 SGHRS, CDR2 YFSETQ. V gave up 6 bases and J gave up 0 bases; unmatched junction bases: 9. The length of the CDR3 is 16 residues. CDR3: CASISTGTGMNTEAFF. The DNA of the CDR3 is TGCGCCAGCATTAGTACCGGGACAGGGATGAACACTGAAGCTTTCTTT.

This clonotype has ten or more counts. V is TRBV7-6 and J is TRBJ1-1; no reliable D call. V was trimmed by 2 bases and J by 4 bases, leaving 17 bases between them. This CDR3 is built from 16 residues. In germline, CDR1 is SGHVS, CDR2 FNYEAQ. For the CDR3, the DNA is TGTGCCAGCAGCTTACTGGCATCGGATGGGAGCACTGAAGCTTTCTTT. Its protein is CASSLLASDGSTEAFF.

This clonotype was counted at least ten times. The chain joins TRBV12-3 or TRBV12-4 to TRBJ2-1; no reliable D call. The CDR3 runs to 14 residues. V was pared by 6 bases and J by 5 bases, with 14 bases between. As DNA, the CDR3 is TGTGCCAGCAGCACACCACAAACCAACAATGAGCAGTTCTTC. This gives the protein CASSTPQTNNEQFF.

This clonotype was detected many times. This chain uses TRBV27 with TRBJ2-6; the match to TRBD1 covers 9 bases. Germline loops: CDR1 MNHEY, CDR2 SMNVEV (reference sequence). CDR3 size: 18 residues. V was clipped by 6 bases and J by 1 base; unmatched bases: 10. CDR3 bases: TGTGCCAGCAGGGCGCACAGGGGGCGCAGATCTGGGGCCAACGTCCTGACTTTC. This encodes CASRAHRGRRSGANVLTF.

This clonotype was recorded many times. The chain carries TRBV2 and TRBJ2-7; D uncertain. Trimming took off 4 bases at V and 4 bases at J, with 8 bases between the two ends. CDR3 length: 12 residues. Per the germline V gene, CDR1 is SNHLY and CDR2 is FYNNEI. CDR3 nucleotides: TGTGCCAGCAGTGCGAAATCGTACGAGCAGTACTTC. As protein: CASSAKSYEQYF.

This clonotype was found many times. The CDR3, as DNA: TGTGCCAGCACCTTAAGGGGAGTCACTGAAGCTTTCTTT. It specifies CASTLRGVTEAFF. This sequence joins TRBV28 and TRBJ1-1; tentatively, D is TRBD1 (5 bases). The CDR3 runs 13 residues. The V end was cut by 7 bases, the J end by 4 bases, with 13 bases between. Germline values: CDR1 MDHEN, CDR2 SYDVKM.

Ten or more counts support this clonotype. This chain uses TRBV30 with TRBJ2-2; D is possibly TRBD1 (6 bases). Trimming shortened V by 6 bases and J by 6 bases, and 11 bases separated the two germline ends. The CDR3 runs to 12 residues. Germline values: CDR1 GTSNPN, CDR2 SVGIG (reference sequence). The CDR3 here is CACPKGAGELFF. The CDR3, as DNA: TGTGCCTGTCCGAAGGGGGCCGGGGAGCTGTTTTTT.

This clonotype occurred once. This chain joins TRBV28 and TRBJ2-1; the D call may be TRBD1 or TRBD2 (5 bases each). The CDR3 consists of 14 residues. Germline V CDR1 and CDR2: MDHEN, SYDVKM. The germline V and J ends were trimmed by 10 bases and 10 bases, with 23 bases remaining between them. For the CDR3, the DNA is TGTGCCATCCCCACCGGGCTAGTTGGGGGAGAGCAGTTCTTC. Its protein is CAIPTGLVGGEQFF.

This clonotype was observed at least ten times. The chain joins TRBV2 to TRBJ1-4; tentative D call: TRBD1 (6 bases). Germline assignment: CDR1 SNHLY and CDR2 FYNNEI. The CDR3 extends over 15 amino acids. Trimming removed 5 bases at V and 7 bases at J, with 17 bases between. The CDR3 protein is CASSSQGLLGEKLFF. DNA of the CDR3: TGTGCCAGCAGTTCACAGGGCCTGTTGGGTGAAAAACTGTTTTTT.

Many counts were recorded for this clonotype. The rearrangement links TRBV20-1 to TRBJ2-7, with D tentatively TRBD2 (5 bases). Germline CDR1 is DFQATT and CDR2 is SNEGSKA (reference sequence). With 0 bases removed from V and 6 bases from J, the gap between germline ends came to 12 bases. CDR3 length equals 13 residues. CDR3 sequence (DNA): TGCAGTGCTAGAGACCCAGCGGTCCTCGAGCAGTACTTC. This encodes CSARDPAVLEQYF.

This chain uses TRBV2 with TRBJ2-2, with no clear D. Germline V gene data show CDR1 as SNHLY and CDR2 as FYNNEI. V was cut by 7 bases and J by 4 bases, with 16 bases left in between. This CDR3 region has 15 residues. The CDR3 DNA follows: TGTGCCAGCACATCCCTTAGTAGAGGCACCGGGGAGCTGTTTTTT. As protein: CASTSLSRGTGELFF.

This clonotype was recorded at least ten times. This chain joins TRBV5-1 and TRBJ2-1; TRBD2 matches 10 bases. The CDR3 has 16 amino acids. V gave up 0 bases and J gave up 7 bases; unmatched junction bases: 7. Germline loops: CDR1 SGHRS, CDR2 YFSETQ. The CDR3 bases are TGCGCCAGCAGCTTGGCCTCGCTAGCGGGAGAAAATGAGCAGTTCTTC. Translating it yields CASSLASLAGENEQFF.

This clonotype was seen ten or more times. The chain uses TRBV20-1 and TRBJ1-1, with 7 bases aligning to TRBD1. The CDR3 length is 15 residues. Per germline, CDR1 DFQATT and CDR2 SNEGSKA (reference sequence). The V and J ends lost 5 bases and 2 bases, in that order; junction bases with no gene match: 11. CDR3 in DNA: TGCAGTGCTCCGAATCGATACAGGGGCAACACTGAAGCTTTCTTT. Amino acids: CSAPNRYRGNTEAFF.

This clonotype was seen only once. Since a much larger clone is just one base distant, this may be a read error. The V call is TRBV27, the J call TRBJ2-7; TRBD1 might be the D (5 bases). This CDR3 region has 13 residues. Germline-derived CDR1 and CDR2 are MNHEY and SMNVEV (reference sequence). CDR3 region: CARSTGRTYEQYF. The CDR3 DNA reads as TGTGCCCGCAGTACAGGACGGACCTACGAGCAGTACTTC.

The chain is built from TRBV7-9 and TRBJ2-7; TRBD2 is a possible D gene (6 bases). Germline values: CDR1 SEHNR, CDR2 FQNEAQ (reference sequence). The CDR3 loop spans 14 amino acids. V was shortened by 5 bases and J by 0 bases, with 11 bases between the two germline ends. CDR3 amino acids: CASSPGVSSYEQYF. CDR3 nucleotides: TGTGCCAGCAGCCCGGGAGTTAGCTCCTACGAGCAGTACTTC. The variable domain in full, completed from reference TRBV7-9 and TRBJ2-7, reads DTGVSQNPRHKITKRGQNVTFRCDPISEHNRLYWYRQTLGQGPEFLTYFQNEAQLEKSRLLSDRFSAERPKGSFSTLEIQRTEQGDSAMYLCASSPGVSSYEQYFGPGTRLTVT.

The chain carries TRBV7-2 and TRBJ2-1; 8 bases map to TRBD2. The CDR3 length is 15 residues. J lost 7 bases, V lost 3 bases, and 8 bases had no gene match. The germline CDR1 and CDR2 sequences are SGHTA and FQGNSA. CDR3 protein: CASSFRSGSRNEQFF. DNA for the CDR3: TGTGCCAGCAGCTTTAGGAGCGGGAGTAGGAATGAGCAGTTCTTC.

The V gene is TRBV28, the J gene TRBJ2-7; 7 nucleotides align to TRBD1. Germline V lookup: CDR1 MDHEN, CDR2 SYDVKM. V shed 6 bases and J 4 bases; nucleotides not matched to a gene: 12. This CDR3 contains 15 residues. The CDR3 nucleotides are TGTGCCAGCAGGGGGCCGGGACAGAGCTCTTACGAGCAGTACTTC. The encoded protein is CASRGPGQSSYEQYF. Full variable domain (remainder filled in from reference TRBV28 and TRBJ2-7): DVKVTQSSRYLVKRTGEKVFLECVQDMDHENMFWYRQDPGLGLRLIYFSYDVKMKEKGDIPEGYSVSREKKERFSLILESASTNQTSMYLCASRGPGQSSYEQYFGPGTRLTVT.